This T cell receptor (beta chain) was captured by sequencing in a study of shared clonotypes between healthy human individuals (dated by TCRdb to the early 2020s). With regard to the full study: Three men and a couple of women, aged 18 to 49 years, made up the cohort. For each donor, three plates each were used for CD4 naive and CD4 memory, two plates were used for CD8 naive, and one plate was used for CD8 memory. To estimate repertoire size and how much clonotype sharing occurs between individuals, the study deeply sequenced the blood TCR repertoires of about 5 healthy adults. To increase sequencing depth and limit assay-specific biases, different laboratories used diverse techniques to prepare libraries and sequence TCR repertoires. Leukapheresis yielded between about 0.9 and 8.9 billion PBMCs per donor.

Inclusive of the bounding cysteine and phenylalanine, the CDR3 is 15 residues long. The kept DNA is CDR3 alone, 45 bases in frame from the first base. V ends up 7 bases short and J 2 bases short, with an unmatched junction base count of 12. CDR1 is given as SQVTM and CDR2 as ANQGSEA, both from the germline V gene. Using the deep immunoSEQ assay, TCR CDR3 regions were amplified from genomic DNA by multiplex PCR. For each cell subset, the extracted genomic DNA was distributed evenly across all wells of several immunoSEQ 96-well plates, and each plate served as one replicate. For sorted subsets, 200 to 250 ng of genomic DNA, equivalent to 30,000 or so T cell genomes, went into each replicate PCR. Purified libraries were quantified with a Qubit 3.0 fluorometer, sized on a Bioanalyzer 2100, and re-quantified with the KAPA Library Quantification kit. A separate single-read 150-cycle Illumina NextSeq 550 flow cell was used to sequence each immunoSEQ 96-well plate. As for how the authors treated the data: Because the immunoSEQ output included only junctional sequences and no quality scores, the filtering could not be the same as the filtering used for full-length reads. To assign V/J genes and CDR3, sequences were annotated using PyIR, a Python wrapper for IgBLAST v1.9, with IMGT germline references. Reads were filtered out if the reads had weak V/J assignments (E-value above 1e-6), no CDR3, stop codons, out-of-frame junctions, or ambiguous translated residues. V3J clonotypes were defined as sequences sharing an identical inferred V gene, J gene, and CDR3 amino acid sequence. The percentage overlap between two repertoires was calculated by dividing the number of shared unique clonotypes by the size of the smaller repertoire. Three approaches were used to assess repertoire richness: RTK rarefaction, the Chao1 estimator, and Recon v2.1 estimates of unobserved clonotypes. Generation probabilities for all TCRbeta clonotypes obtained by the gDNA method from a handful of donors were computed using OLGA. The source is immuneACCESS, and TCRdb retained only in-frame sequences with V and J called. Part of the clones is not carried over; for the studies checked, unresolved V genes explain less than half of this, and the remainder is unexplained. The D gene and trimming were derived from the DNA, and the V and J assignments and clone size from that table. Here the sample has about 2.3 million clones; more than 80% occur a single time. Jointly, the top ten make up about 0.41% of the sample.

Study-wide findings and limitations: Compared with non-shared clonotypes, clonotypes shared by all four sorted-subset donors had higher generation probabilities. Based on pairwise subsampling, the degree of clonotype sharing among donors was expected to be affected by sequencing depth. Naive subsets generally had larger estimated clonotype richness than memory subsets. The small number of donors limited the genetic and exposure-history diversity represented. Approximately 4.8% of naive CD4, more than 3% of naive CD8, around 2.3% of memory CD4, and about 0.4% of memory CD8 clonotypes were shared across several donors. Even with the large sequencing depth, rarefaction of the sorted-subset datasets indicated that sequencing was incomplete. Sampling was restricted to blood, and TCR repertoires in tissue are likely to differ from TCR repertoires in blood.

To note about this clone: The antigen this receptor binds is unknown. No quality values exist for individual bases; no much larger clone is one base distant.

The donors were healthy, HIV-negative adults who had no recently reported acute infections or vaccinations. Every donor was a Caucasian adult living in Nashville, Tennessee, USA. CD4+ T cells were enriched by magnetic negative selection; naive cells were then positively selected on CD45RA, and the negative fraction formed the memory subset. Blood was obtained by leukapheresis, after which PBMCs were separated by Ficoll-Histopaque density gradient centrifugation and cryopreserved in liquid nitrogen vapor phase. Analytical flow cytometry was used to check the purity and quantity of each magnetically sorted T cell population. From each sorted fraction, genomic DNA was isolated and quantified by UV absorbance on a Nanodrop 2000c.

Sequencing was carried out using naive CD4+ T cells from PBMCs. The cell subset or site label here, explained by the study, means: CD45RA+ positively selected. The clonotype was recovered from a young man in good health. Some clones in this sample may be carry-over from other donors' samples. The rearranged segments are TRBV29-1 and TRBJ2-7; the junction holds 9 bases that match TRBD1. The DNA sequence is given as TGCAGCGGCGCCAATACCGGGACAGGGACCTACGAGCAGTACTTC. Translated, this gives CSGANTGTGTYEQYF.